Shown below are 25 T cell receptor beta chains from a single sample sequenced in a study of T cells after posttransplantation cyclophosphamide. Sequencing used immunoSEQ multiplex PCR; TCRdb keeps in-frame clones, though not all of them. This table holds about 26,000 clones with no singletons; the top ten claim approximately 1.5%. Source material: PBMCs. These receptor sequences come from a middle-aged man in good health, CMV-negative, and a related stem cell transplant donor.

This clone was detected many times. This rearrangement joins TRBV5-1 to TRBJ2-3, with D unclear. The ends were cut back, 0 bases at V and 1 base at J, with 6 bases in the middle. Germline CDR1 and CDR2: SGHRS and YFSETQ. The CDR3 spans 14 residues. The CDR3 region is CASSLERGTDTQYF. As DNA, the CDR3 is TGCGCCAGCAGCTTGGAAAGAGGCACAGATACGCAGTATTTT.

This clone was seen many times. V usage is TRBV5-1 and J usage is TRBJ2-2, with 8 bases that match TRBD1. V trimming: 4 bases; J trimming: 7 bases; junction bases outside the gene matches: 6. This CDR3 region has 14 residues. Germline CDR1 is SGHRS and CDR2 is YFSETQ. CDR3 nucleotides: TGCGCCAGCAGCGAGGGACAGGAGGGCGGGGAGCTGTTTTTT. It codes for CASSEGQEGGELFF.

This clone has ten or more counts. The chain has TRBV9 and TRBJ2-3, with D maybe TRBD2 (5 bases). V lost 2 bases and J lost 0, with 7 bases in between. Germline loops: CDR1 SGDLS, CDR2 YYNGEE. CDR3 length: 14 residues. The CDR3: CASSVGVSTDTQYF. The CDR3 region has the DNA TGTGCCAGCAGCGTCGGGGTGAGCACAGATACGCAGTATTTT.

This clone came up many times. Within the sample, other DNA sequences also encode this same CDR3. The rearrangement uses TRBV5-1 and TRBJ2-5; 11 positions agree with TRBD2. Germline CDR1 SGHRS, CDR2 YFSETQ. Trimming at V came to 0 bases and at J to 2 bases, leaving 0 bases not matched to a gene. The CDR3 consists of 15 residues. CDR3 nucleotides: TGCGCCAGCAGCTTGGGACTAGCGGGGCAAGAGACCCAGTACTTC. Translation: CASSLGLAGQETQYF.

In its sample, this clone was seen many times. V gene TRBV19 combines with J gene TRBJ2-1, with no clear D. Germline values: CDR1 LNHDA, CDR2 SQIVND (reference sequence). CDR3 length: 13 residues. The V gene lost 2 bases and the J gene lost 5 bases, with 7 bases spanning the gap. The CDR3 DNA is TGTGCCAGTAGTATATCGGAGCACAATGAGCAGTTCTTC. It encodes CASSISEHNEQFF.

This clone was seen many times. This sequence joins TRBV18 and TRBJ2-2; possibly TRBD1 for D (6 bases). V was pared by 5 bases and J by 4 bases, with 14 bases between. The CDR3 covers 15 residues. Germline CDR1 and CDR2: KGHSH and LQKENI. The CDR3 nucleotides are TGTGCCAGCTCAACACGACAGGTCGGCACCGGGGAGCTGTTTTTT. This encodes CASSTRQVGTGELFF. Full variable domain (missing parts from reference TRBV18 and TRBJ2-2): NAGVMQNPRHLVRRRGQEARLRCSPMKGHSHVYWYRQLPEEGLKFMVYLQKENIIDESGMPKERFSAEFPKEGPSILRIQQVVRGDSAAYFCASSTRQVGTGELFFGEGSRLTVL.

This clone was seen repeatedly, ten times or more. The chain has TRBV6-6 and TRBJ1-1; 9 bases fit TRBD1. V gave up 6 bases and J gave up 5 bases; unmatched junction bases: 10. The CDR3 spans 15 residues. Looked up from germline, CDR1 is MNHNY and CDR2 is SVGAGI (reference sequence). The CDR3 region is CASSPLGTGWTEAFF. Here the CDR3 DNA reads TGTGCCAGCAGCCCCTTAGGGACAGGGTGGACTGAAGCTTTCTTT.

This clone has ten or more counts. V is TRBV6-1 and J is TRBJ1-3; 8 bases align to TRBD1. The CDR3 is 15 amino acids. Germline V CDR1 and CDR2: MNHNS, SASEGT. With V trimmed by 5 bases and J by 3 bases, 6 bases remained unmatched. This CDR3 is CASSQSGTGGNTIYF. The CDR3 bases are TGTGCCAGCAGTCAATCCGGGACAGGTGGAAACACCATATATTTT.

In its sample, this clone was seen many times. The rearrangement joins TRBV6-1 to TRBJ1-5; 7 nucleotides agree with TRBD1. V lost 7 bases, J lost 0 bases, and 6 bases stayed unmatched. The CDR3 sequence is 15 residues long. Germline CDR1 is MNHNS and CDR2 is SASEGT. This CDR3 is CASIRGQVSNQPQHF. The CDR3 bases are TGTGCCAGCATCCGAGGACAGGTTAGCAATCAGCCCCAGCATTTT.

This clone was seen many times. V is TRBV10-1 and J is TRBJ2-4, with TRBD1 identical over 9 bases. Trimming took 5 bases from V and 0 from J; bases not matched to a gene: 5. Germline lookup yields CDR1 WNHNN and CDR2 SYGVQD (reference sequence). The CDR3 consists of 16 residues. For the CDR3, the DNA is TGCGCCAGCAGTCTGGGGACAGGGATAGCCAAAAACATTCAGTACTTC. Its protein product is CASSLGTGIAKNIQYF.

This clone came up many times. The chain couples TRBV20-1 to TRBJ2-1, with D tentatively TRBD2 (5 bases). Trimming removed 4 bases at V and 9 bases at J, with 10 bases between. This CDR3 is 11 amino acids long. Germline assignment: CDR1 DFQATT and CDR2 SNEGSKA (reference sequence). CDR3 sequence (DNA): TGCAGTGCTAAACTAGATCGTGAGCAGTTCTTC. Translating gives CSAKLDREQFF.

In its sample, this clone was seen many times. The J gene is TRBJ2-7, the V gene TRBV7-3; a possible D gene is TRBD1 (6 bases). The CDR3 runs to 13 residues. V dropped 1 base and J dropped 8 bases, with 12 bases sitting between them. The germline V gene encodes CDR1 SGHTA and CDR2 FQGTGA. In nucleotides, the CDR3 is TGTGCCAGCAGCTTAAGGGGGCCCGGTAAGCAGTACTTC. This encodes CASSLRGPGKQYF.

This clone was recorded many times. CDR3 in amino acids: CASSPANDRGEQYF. DNA for the CDR3: TGTGCCAGCTCACCGGCTAACGACCGGGGCGAGCAGTACTTC. The V and J genes are TRBV18 and TRBJ2-7; TRBD2 might be the D (5 bases). CDR1 and CDR2 from the germline V gene are KGHSH and LQKENI. This CDR3 is built from 14 residues. V was trimmed by 3 bases and J by 6 bases, leaving 15 bases between them.

By share, this clone counts as medium-sized. V usage is TRBV6-5 and J usage is TRBJ2-2, with 8 nucleotides matching TRBD1. Losses at the gene ends were 7 bases for V and 3 bases for J; bases not matched to a gene: 1. The CDR3 covers 13 residues. Germline CDR1 MNHEY, CDR2 SVGAGI. This CDR3 is CASKTGDTGELFF. The CDR3 nucleotides read TGTGCCAGCAAGACAGGGGACACCGGGGAGCTGTTTTTT.

This clone occurred many times. This chain joins TRBV9 and TRBJ1-2; TRBD1 aligns across 10 bases. The CDR3 spans 19 residues. Germline trimming cut 0 bases from V and 0 bases from J; bases unmatched to any gene: 11. Germline V gene sequence: CDR1 SGDLS, CDR2 YYNGEE. The CDR3 coding sequence is TGTGCCAGCAGCGTAGCTGGTCCGGGACAGGGGCCCCCTAACTATGGCTACACCTTC. It translates to CASSVAGPGQGPPNYGYTF.

This clone was seen repeatedly, ten times or more. This chain connects TRBV11-2 to TRBJ2-4, with 10 nucleotides matching TRBD2. The junction had 11 bases not matched to a gene; V was cut back by 3 bases and J by 0 bases. This CDR3 region has 19 residues. Germline V gene sequence: CDR1 SGHAT, CDR2 FQNNGV. The DNA of the CDR3 is TGTGCCAGCAGCTTTGAGCGGGGGGGCACCAGACTAGCCAAAAACATTCAGTACTTC. The encoded protein is CASSFERGGTRLAKNIQYF. The variable domain in full, completed from reference TRBV11-2 and TRBJ2-4, reads EAGVAQSPRYKIIEKRQSVAFWCNPISGHATLYWYQQILGQGPKLLIQFQNNGVVDDSQLPKDRFSAERLKGVDSTLKIQPAKLEDSAVYLCASSFERGGTRLAKNIQYFGAGTRLSVL.

This clone was counted many times. The chain is built from TRBV6-5 and TRBJ1-2; 8 positions match TRBD1. J lost 8 bases, V lost 0 bases, and 2 bases had no gene match. The germline gives CDR1 MNHEY, CDR2 SVGAGI. This CDR3 contains 13 residues. The CDR3 loop reads CASSYSRGRGYTF. Written as DNA, the CDR3 is TGTGCCAGCAGTTACTCCAGGGGGCGCGGCTACACCTTC.

At least ten counts were recorded for this clone. The chain carries TRBV7-8 and TRBJ1-5; no clear D. Germline V lookup: CDR1 SGHVS, CDR2 FQNEAQ. V was cut by 2 bases and J by 3 bases, with 5 bases left in between. The CDR3 length is 13 residues. The CDR3 reads CASSLRDNQPQHF. The CDR3 DNA follows: TGTGCCAGCAGCTTACGGGACAATCAGCCCCAGCATTTT.

There are many counts of this clone. This chain uses TRBV10-2 with TRBJ2-7; possible D gene TRBD1, 8 bases. Trimming cost V 4 bases and J 2 bases, with 15 bases left between them. From germline, CDR1 is WSHSY and CDR2 SAAADI. The CDR3 contains 15 residues. The CDR3 region is CASSVWGGQAYEQYF. For the CDR3, the DNA is TGCGCCAGCAGTGTCTGGGGGGGACAGGCCTACGAGCAGTACTTC.

This clone has a count of ten or more. This chain connects TRBV7-6 to TRBJ1-2; 8 bases agree with TRBD1. V shed 5 bases and J 2 bases; nucleotides not matched to a gene: 4. Looked up from germline, CDR1 is SGHVS and CDR2 is FNYEAQ. CDR3 length equals 14 residues. The CDR3 nucleotides read TGTGCCAGCAGCCCGGGACAGGAAAACTATGGCTACACCTTC. The encoded protein is CASSPGQENYGYTF.

This clone was detected ten times or more. This rearrangement joins TRBV10-1 to TRBJ2-1; D may be TRBD1 (5 bases). CDR3 length equals 14 residues. The V end was cut by 5 bases, the J end by 8 bases, with 16 bases between. CDR1 and CDR2 (germline): WNHNN, SYGVQD (reference sequence). The CDR3 sequence: CASSPSWGHDEQFF. The DNA for the CDR3 is TGCGCCAGCAGTCCCTCTTGGGGCCATGATGAGCAGTTCTTC.

This clone occurred many times. This chain joins TRBV5-1 and TRBJ2-7; D is perhaps TRBD2 (6 bases). The germline V gene has CDR1 SGHRS and CDR2 YFSETQ. The CDR3 sequence is 12 residues long. Trimming pared 5 bases from V and 5 bases from J, leaving 11 bases between. The CDR3 nucleotides are TGCGCCAGCAGGGAGGGGTTGCACGAGCAGTACTTC. This translates into CASREGLHEQYF.

At least ten counts were recorded for this clone. J is TRBJ1-3 and V is TRBV7-9; D call uncertain. The germline CDR1 and CDR2 sequences are SEHNR and FQNEAQ (reference sequence). The V and J ends lost 10 bases and 0 bases respectively, with 10 bases between them. The CDR3 extends over 13 amino acids. CDR3 in amino acids: CATDRSSGNTIYF. CDR3 coding DNA: TGTGCCACCGACCGGAGCTCTGGAAACACCATATATTTT.

This clone was picked up many times. CDR3 loop: CASSVADSNEGYGYTF. The CDR3 DNA reads TGTGCCAGCAGCGTAGCGGACAGTAACGAAGGCTATGGCTACACCTTC. The chain couples TRBV9 to TRBJ1-2; tentatively, D is TRBD1 (6 bases). Looked up from germline, CDR1 is SGDLS and CDR2 is YYNGEE. Trimming took off 0 bases at V and 4 bases at J, with 16 bases between the two ends. The CDR3 consists of 16 residues. The full variable domain, with the rest looked up from reference TRBV9 and TRBJ1-2, is DSGVTQTPKHLITATGQRVTLRCSPRSGDLSVYWYQQSLDQGLQFLIQYYNGEERAKGNILERFSAQQFPDLHSELNLSSLELGDSALYFCASSVADSNEGYGYTFGSGTRLTVV.

This clone was seen many times. Other DNA sequences from this sample encode an identical CDR3 as well. V usage is TRBV7-3 and J usage is TRBJ1-2; 7 bases are a match to TRBD1. With V trimmed by 5 bases and J by 8 bases, 8 bases remained unmatched. CDR1 is SGHTA and CDR2 is FQGTGA in the germline V gene. This CDR3 spans 13 amino acids. The CDR3 region is CASSRDRVSGYTF. DNA for the CDR3: TGTGCCAGCAGCCGCGACAGGGTGAGCGGCTACACCTTC. The full variable domain, in which reference TRBV7-3 and TRBJ1-2 provide the parts outside the CDR3, is GAGVSQTPSNKVTEKGKYVELRCDPISGHTALYWYRQSLGQGPEFLIYFQGTGAADDSGLPNDRFFAVRPEGSVSTLKIQRTERGDSAVYLCASSRDRVSGYTFGSGTRLTVV.